This record concerns one T cell receptor (beta chain) sequence. What this receptor recognizes is not known. Base qualities are not recorded, but no much larger clone differs from it by a single base. Receptor libraries were prepared by the immunoSEQ multiplex PCR assay. The multiplex PCR relied on a mix of 60 forward primers for TCR Vbeta segments and 13 reverse primers for TCR Jbeta segments. Amplification of the CDR3 region of rearranged TCR beta genes was performed with a multiplex PCR assay on genomic DNA. Amplified TCR beta libraries were sequenced as 87-base-pair reads on the Illumina HiSeq System. As for the authors' bioinformatics: Across the 700 or so repertoires, a later analysis counted 60 million to 90 million unique TCR beta chains, 9 million to 14 million of which were shared by at least two donors. To remove PCR and sequencing errors, raw reads were error-corrected and collapsed into unique sequences using a nearest-neighbor algorithm that merged closely related sequences. V, D and J gene segments were assigned by aligning CDR3 sequences to IMGT reference sequences. For a sequence to be retained, a match of at least six nucleotides to both a V gene segment and a J gene segment was required. A rearrangement was called productive if the CDR3 had no stop codons and remained in frame with V and J, and every other rearrangement was called non-productive. CDR3 was defined according to IMGT convention as the region running from the second conserved V-encoded cysteine to the conserved J-encoded phenylalanine. The earlier analysis of about 590 of the donors excluded sequences that lacked an unambiguous match to a single V gene segment. An earlier analysis of under 750 of the donors called V segments functional above 56.7% productive rearrangements and segregating when the between-donor standard deviation exceeded 5%. A statistical classification framework was built for diagnosing cytomegalovirus status from the catalog of TCR beta chain sequences. In a later analysis, V and J genes were assigned by comparing TCR nucleotide sequences against IMGT/GENE-DB human TR gene sequences. Using the TCRdist pipeline, a later analysis assigned CDR3 sequences along with most-parsimonious VDJ recombination scenarios. A later analysis defined each TCR beta chain by its CDR3 amino acid sequence plus V-gene family, and excluded reads lacking a unique V-gene family. To address suspected cross-contamination and a sequencing artifact, a later analysis removed over 500 highly shared, low-generation-probability nucleotide sequences. In a later analysis, a clonal expansion index for each public chain was calculated from normalized within-repertoire ranks of inferred template counts. In a later analysis, generation probabilities were computed using a VDJ recombination model fitted to out-of-frame rearrangements, and the results were checked against IGoR. In a later analysis, hypergeometric tests were used to score TCR-TCR, TCR-HLA and TCR-CMV co-occurrence, with a repertoire-size bias correction applied to TCR pairs. A later analysis estimated false discovery rates by permuting HLA or CMV assignments 20 times. In a later analysis, co-occurring TCRs were grouped using DBSCAN, and TCRdist sequence similarity was added for clustering within HLA-allele-positive subsets. Repertoires with fewer than 30,000 or more than 120,000 public chains were left out of co-occurrence clustering, as were four to six repertoires with anomalous nucleotide sharing. TCRdb's version of the immuneACCESS table is confined to in-frame rearrangements and falls short of the full clone set. An unresolved V gene accounts for under half of the shortfall where checked; the remainder is of unknown origin. V and J calls and clone size are given by that table; D and trimming were obtained from the DNA. Within this sample are a few hundred thousand clones, with 80% to 95% of them counted one time only. 1.7% of the sample belongs to the ten largest clones.

This entry comes from a study of cytomegalovirus exposure and HLA in healthy donors (dated by TCRdb to 2017 to 2019). In the study overall: In an earlier analysis of under 600 of the donors, around 290 Gb of sequence data and 90 million to 120 million unique TCR beta sequences from approximately 180 million T cells were reported. The number of typed donors differed by locus: roughly 629-630 for A, B, C, DRB1 and DQB1; approximately 520 for DQA1; approximately 600 for DPA1; and about 450 for DPB1. Approximately 310 gigabases of sequencing data and 70 million to 85 million unique TCR sequences were included in an early release covering about 600 HLA-typed donors. Donor age, sex, ethnicity and CMV serostatus were collected together with the repertoire data. Rather than using new phenotypic data, the later analysis identified candidate immune exposures from TCR beta sequences and from how often those sequences occurred across donors. To predict cytomegalovirus infection status, the study combined high-throughput TCR immunosequencing, statistical association of individual TCRs with disease status, and machine learning. Among several hundred genotyped donors of the cohort, an average of around 220,000 unique TCR beta nucleotide sequences was sequenced per donor, of which approximately 18% were non-productive. A later genetic analysis used genome-wide SNP genotypes for 398 of the 666 donors, treating that subset as a discovery cohort. Among the roughly 400 genotyped donors, roughly 80% belonged to the genetic ancestry cluster associated with self-reported Caucasian donors. The T cell repertoires of under 700 subjects were profiled by immunosequencing and related to cytomegalovirus serostatus. Because of strong linkage in the cohort, a handful of DR-DQ haplotypes were treated as single units for association and clustering. An earlier analysis of 587 of the donors applied high-throughput TCR beta sequencing to assess whether each TCR beta V gene segment acted as functional or pseudogenic. Along with the roughly 670-subject first cohort, a separate validation cohort of some 130 different subjects was used. Class I and class II HLA loci were covered by the typing at four-digit resolution. In a later analysis, previously published TCR beta repertoires from about 670 donors were re-analyzed and high-resolution HLA genotyping was added so that TCR occurrence patterns could be studied. The aim of the study was to test whether cataloging public T cell receptors could identify signatures of past pathogen exposure. Every repertoire in the discovery cohort had been generated on one and the same sequencing platform.

Overall results and qualifications from the work: Specific HLA alleles were associated with over 15,000 TCR beta sequences at a false discovery rate of 0.05 in a later analysis. According to a later analysis, most CMV-associated TCR beta chains appeared to be HLA-restricted, and the HLA associations seemed to be driven largely by CMV exposure. Because counts were too low, some 17 rarely observed V segments, including chromosome 9 orphons, were left out of the earlier analysis of 500 to 750 of the donors. In vitro tests confirmed that a few of the cytomegalovirus-associated TCR beta chains recognize cytomegalovirus antigens. In an earlier analysis of roughly 560 of the donors, most TCR beta V segments were observed in productive rearrangements about 87% or about 30% of the time, broadly matching IMGT annotations. Linkage disequilibrium might explain the correlated functional status among segregating V segments, but an unknown experimental factor could not be ruled out. Across donors, most TCR sequences were observed very rarely, whereas some public TCRs were present in many individuals. An association between a missense DCLRE1C variant and V-gene and J-gene trimming of TCR beta chains was found in a later genetic analysis and replicated in an independent cohort. When HLA alleles, especially DR and DQ, strongly co-occurred, attributing TCR associations to individual alleles was difficult. Because HLA typing was unavailable for some donors at each locus, only the typed subset was used in association tests. A further reported finding was that TCR beta sequences accurately predicted the HLA-A and HLA-B alleles for most subjects in the first cohort. Some IMGT-functional V segments, including TRBV6-2 and TRBV6-3, could not be told apart with the 87-base-pair reads, so those segments were excluded. The sequencing pipeline was judged likely to have produced a cluster of highly shared sequence variants as a technical artifact. In a later analysis, several top co-occurrence clusters were reported to appear linked to parvovirus B19, influenza, CMV and Epstein-Barr virus. In a later genetic analysis, fewer N-insertions in productive TCRs were reported among donors in an Asian-associated ancestry cluster than the approximately 710-donor mean. In a later analysis, the rate of TCR association differed among HLA loci, with DRB1 alleles having the most associated TCRs and HLA-C alleles having the fewest. Cytomegalovirus status was reported to be diagnosed by the classifier with high specificity and sensitivity in both the original and validation cohorts. Roughly uniform sequencing depth across donors was assumed in presence/absence analyses, although this assumption may not hold. The only immune exposure information available for the cohort was CMV serostatus. The study gave a list of 150 to 200 TCR beta chains associated with cytomegalovirus. According to the authors, the approach could potentially be generalized to other disease states and immunological phenotypes. In this cohort, only TCR beta chains were sequenced, and detectable features were limited by the absence of alpha or paired-chain data. A later analysis found that HLA-associated TCR beta chains were more clonally expanded and had lower generation probabilities than equally common non-associated chains.

The CDR3 contains 16 residues, cysteine and phenylalanine counted. Only the CDR3 DNA stays, 48 bases, in frame from base 1. Cut back by 2 bases and 0 bases, the V and J ends lie 14 bases apart. According to the germline V gene (reference sequence), CDR1 reads SEHNR and CDR2 reads FQNEAQ. In total, roughly 670 healthy bone marrow donors made up the cohort. At the time of sampling, every cohort member was nominally healthy, though immune exposures that went unrecorded were likely present. The donor was CMV seronegative and belonged to the group of 320 or so seronegative cohort members. A peripheral blood sample was collected from each donor, and TCR beta sequencing was performed on peripheral blood mononuclear cells. Genomic DNA extraction from the blood cell samples was performed with the Qiagen DNeasy Blood Extraction Kit.

Source material: PBMCs. This receptor chain uses TRBV7-9 and TRBJ2-7; no D gene is confidently identified. The sequence derives from a girl aged 2-15 years in good health and CMV-seronegative. Here the CDR3 is given as CASSLWSPTPSYEQYF. In nucleotide form, the sequence is TGTGCCAGCAGCTTATGGTCTCCTACTCCCTCCTACGAGCAGTACTTC. Beyond the CDR3, the reference TRBV7-9 and TRBJ2-7 genes provide the residues; the full variable domain reads: DTGVSQNPRHKITKRGQNVTFRCDPISEHNRLYWYRQTLGQGPEFLTYFQNEAQLEKSRLLSDRFSAERPKGSFSTLEIQRTEQGDSAMYLCASSLWSPTPSYEQYFGPGTRLTVT.